A selection of T cell receptor beta chains follows, all from one sample in a study of T cells after yellow fever vaccination. TCRdb re-called the 5' RACE reads through MiXCR, storing one row per CDR3 protein. Seen here are over 120,000 distinct CDR3 sequences, around 6.3% observed once, and the top ten hold 0.55% to 0.7%. The source was CD4+ T cells sorted from PBMCs, collected 10 days after the yellow fever booster vaccination. All receptors derive from a man aged 30 to 39 who received the YFV17D yellow fever vaccine. The CDR3 runs from the conserved cysteine through the conserved F or W. Each record gives: V gene, J gene, D gene, clone size, CDR3 DNA, CDR3 protein. A D gene is named only where the DNA matches it firmly. Clone size, where shown, is once, few, many, or a class for clones that have expanded.

>TRBV6-5|TRBJ2-7|TRBD1|many
TGTGCCAGCAGCCCGACAGGGGGCGGCTACTACGAGCAGTACTTC
CASSPTGGGYYEQYF
>TRBV6-2/TRBV6-3|TRBJ2-7|TRBD2|many
TGTGCCAGCAGGGTGCTAGCGGGAGCCAACGAGCAGTACTTC
CASRVLAGANEQYF
>TRBV20-1|TRBJ2-1|-|many
TGCAGTGCTAGAGACGGCTCGTCCCAGTTCTTC
CSARDGSSQFF
>TRBV10-2|TRBJ2-7|TRBD2|many
TGCGCCAGCAGTCGTGCGGGAGTTTCCTACGAGCAGTACTTC
CASSRAGVSYEQYF
>TRBV20-1|TRBJ2-7|TRBD1|many
TGCAGTGCCCGGACAGGGGGCGCGATCGAGCAGTACTTC
CSARTGGAIEQYF
>TRBV7-9|TRBJ1-4|TRBD1|-
TGTGCCGGGGGACAGGGCCACAATGAAAAACTGTTTTTT
CAGGQGHNEKLFF
>TRBV15|TRBJ1-1|-|many
TGTGCCACCGCCCCGGGCGTGAGGAACACTGAAGCTTTCTTT
CATAPGVRNTEAFF
>TRBV29-1|TRBJ2-1|TRBD1|many
TGCAGCGTTCATGGGACAGCCGTTTTCAGAAATGAGCAGTTCTTC
CSVHGTAVFRNEQFF
>TRBV12-3/TRBV12-4|TRBJ2-3|-|many
TGTGCCAGCAGTTTAGGCCCCACAGATACAGATACGCAGTATTTT
CASSLGPTDTDTQYF
>TRBV20-1|TRBJ1-3|-|many
TGCAGTGCTAGAGAGGTCAGCTCTGGAAACACCATATATTTT
CSAREVSSGNTIYF
>TRBV20-1|TRBJ2-2|-|-
TGCAGTGCCAGAGCCCGGGTGGGAGTGGCCGGGGAGCTGTTTTTT
CSARARVGVAGELFF
>TRBV19|TRBJ2-1|-|many
TGTGCCAGTAGTATATCAGGGGCATCTTACAATGAGCAGTTCTTC
CASSISGASYNEQFF
>TRBV4-3|TRBJ2-5|-|-
TGCGCCAGCAGCCACGCGGGGCTCGCAGAGACCCAGTACTTC
CASSHAGLAETQYF
>TRBV29-1|TRBJ2-5|TRBD1|many
TGCAGCGTTGACCGGGACAGGGGGGGGGAGACCCAGTACTTC
CSVDRDRGGETQYF
>TRBV7-2|TRBJ2-2|-|many
TGTGCCAGCAGCTTGGGCAGGGAAACCGGGGAGCTGTTTTTT
CASSLGRETGELFF
>TRBV5-1|TRBJ2-3|-|many
TGCGCCAGCAGCTTGGCCGTTTCTCGGGGAGTAGGCACAGATACGCAGTATTTT
CASSLAVSRGVGTDTQYF
>TRBV29-1|TRBJ1-1|-|many
TGCAGCGTTGGACGAGGGGTCGGTACTGAAGCTTTCTTT
CSVGRGVGTEAFF
>TRBV7-2|TRBJ2-7|-|many
TGTGCCAGCAGCCTTCAACCGGCTAGCTCCTACGAGCAGTACTTC
CASSLQPASSYEQYF
>TRBV4-3|TRBJ2-5|TRBD2|few
TGCGCCAGCAGCCAGGGACTAGCGGATCAAGAGACCCAGTACTTC
CASSQGLADQETQYF
>TRBV19|TRBJ2-2|-|-
TGTGCCAGTAGTAGCGGGACGGTGAACACCGGGGAGCTGTTTTTT
CASSSGTVNTGELFF
>TRBV11-2|TRBJ2-1|TRBD2|many
TGTGCCAGCAGCTTAGAGGGACTAGCGGGACTAGACTACAATGAGCAGTTCTTC
CASSLEGLAGLDYNEQFF
>TRBV7-9|TRBJ2-1|-|many
TGTGCCAGCAGCTTCGTAGTTAGCGGTAGTGAGCAGTTCTTC
CASSFVVSGSEQFF
>TRBV7-9|TRBJ2-3|-|-
TGTGCCAGCAGCCCCCCAGGGGTTGGCACAGATACGCAGTATTTT
CASSPPGVGTDTQYF
>TRBV5-6|TRBJ2-5|-|many
TGTGCCAGCAGCTTGGTCAGAAAAGAGACCCAGTACTTC
CASSLVRKETQYF
>TRBV11-2|TRBJ2-5|-|many
TGTGCCAGCAGCTTAGAAGGCAGGGAATGGGAGACCCAGTACTTC
CASSLEGREWETQYF
>TRBV7-9|TRBJ2-5|-|many
TGTGCCAGCAGCTTAATAGGGGCAGAGACCCAGTACTTC
CASSLIGAETQYF
>TRBV20-1|TRBJ2-3|TRBD2|-
TGCAGTGCTCTCCCAGTTGCGGGAGTCTCAGATACGCAGTATTTT
CSALPVAGVSDTQYF
>TRBV20-1|TRBJ2-7|TRBD1|-
TGCAGTGTTGCGGGACAGGGGAGCTACGAGCAGTACTTC
CSVAGQGSYEQYF
>TRBV6-1|TRBJ2-1|TRBD2|many
TGTGCCAGCAACTCCCGGACTAGCGGTCGCTATGAGCAGTTCTTC
CASNSRTSGRYEQFF
>TRBV7-9|TRBJ2-7|TRBD2|many
TGTGCCAGCAGCTTAGCGGGTGCGGGAGGTGTCTACGAGCAGTACTTC
CASSLAGAGGVYEQYF